Listed below are T cell receptor beta chains from one sample, sequenced in a study of beta chain features in type 1 diabetes. Using immunoSEQ multiplex PCR, the repertoire was profiled, and TCRdb retains in-frame clones only, with some absent. The data contain about 230,000 clones, roughly 9.6% of them seen just once; the ten biggest clones take up approximately 0.035%. The sequencing input was naive CD4+ T cells from blood. These receptors all come from a woman aged 18 to 35 in good health. The CDR3 runs from the conserved cysteine through the conserved F or W. A D gene is named only where the DNA matches it firmly. Expanded clones get a size class; other rows say once, few or many, or leave the size out.

d_call clone_size j_call v_call cdr3_nt cdr3_aa
TRBD1 . TRBJ2-3 TRBV6-5 TGTGCCACGAGTTTGGGGGACAGGGGCGCAGATACGCAGTATTTT CATSLGDRGADTQYF
TRBD2 . TRBJ2-2 TRBV6-5 TGTGCCAGCCTAGCGGGCACCGGGGAGCTGTTTTTT CASLAGTGELFF
TRBD1 many TRBJ2-7 TRBV7-9 TGTGCCGCGAGGGGACAGGGCCCCTACGAGCAGTACTTC CAARGQGPYEQYF
TRBD1 . TRBJ1-5 TRBV29-1 TGCAGCGTGTCAACAGGGGACAATCAGCCCCAGCATTTT CSVSTGDNQPQHF
TRBD2 . TRBJ2-3 TRBV7-8 TGTGCCAGCAGCCCTAGACTAGCGGGCGGCACAGATACGCAGTATTTT CASSPRLAGGTDTQYF
TRBD1 . TRBJ1-2 TRBV30 TGTGCCTGGACCCAGGACAGGGCTATGGGTGGCTACACCTTC CAWTQDRAMGGYTF
TRBD1 . TRBJ2-3 TRBV5-6 TGTGCCAGCAGCGCGGAACCGGGACAGGCCACAGATACGCAGTATTTT CASSAEPGQATDTQYF
TRBD1 . TRBJ1-3 TRBV30 TGTGCCTGGACCACAGGGGCTGGAAACACCATATATTTT CAWTTGAGNTIYF
TRBD2 few TRBJ2-1 TRBV5-4 TGTGCCAGCAGCCTCCCTGCGGGAGCGAAAGAGTTCTTC CASSLPAGAKEFF
. . TRBJ2-3 TRBV5-6 TGTGCCAGCAGCTCCCTCTCGGATACGCAGTATTTT CASSSLSDTQYF
TRBD1 . TRBJ2-7 TRBV5-1 TGCGCCAGCAGCTTCGGACAGGGGACGAACGAGCAGTACTTC CASSFGQGTNEQYF
. few TRBJ2-7 TRBV30 TGTGCCTGGAGGCCTCACGGGGTTCCTGGATACGAGCAGTACTTC CAWRPHGVPGYEQYF
TRBD1 . TRBJ2-7 TRBV30 TGTGCCTGGAATATCGACAGGGCCTACGAGCAGTACTTC CAWNIDRAYEQYF
. many TRBJ1-2 TRBV7-2 TGTGCCAGCAGCCGACAGCACTATGGCTACACCTTC CASSRQHYGYTF
TRBD1 few TRBJ2-2 TRBV5-1 TGCGCCAGCAGAGCGGCCGGGACAGGGATCACCGGGGAGCTGTTTTTT CASRAAGTGITGELFF
TRBD2 . TRBJ2-1 TRBV4-1 TGCGCCAGCAGCCAAGTGCTAGCGGGTATCAATGAGCAGTTCTTC CASSQVLAGINEQFF
. . TRBJ2-1 TRBV30 TGTGCCTGGAGTGGGGGATTCCTTCAGGGTGAGCAGTTCTTC CAWSGGFLQGEQFF
. . TRBJ2-7 TRBV20-1 TGCAGTGCTAGAGGCGGTCCCCAGCAGTACTTC CSARGGPQQYF
TRBD1 . TRBJ2-5 TRBV28 TGTGCCAGCAGCCCGATACCCCGGGACAGTCTTTTCCAAGAGACCCAGTACTTC CASSPIPRDSLFQETQYF
. many TRBJ2-1 TRBV30 TGTGCCTGGAGTACCGGGGGTCCCTACAATGAGCAGTTCTTC CAWSTGGPYNEQFF
TRBD2 few TRBJ2-3 TRBV27 TGTGCCAGCAGTTACCAACTAGCGGTGACTACAGATACGCAGTATTTT CASSYQLAVTTDTQYF
TRBD1 . TRBJ2-6 TRBV5-1 TGCGCCAGCAGCCTCGGGACAGTCAACTCTGGGGCCAACGTCCTGACTTTC CASSLGTVNSGANVLTF